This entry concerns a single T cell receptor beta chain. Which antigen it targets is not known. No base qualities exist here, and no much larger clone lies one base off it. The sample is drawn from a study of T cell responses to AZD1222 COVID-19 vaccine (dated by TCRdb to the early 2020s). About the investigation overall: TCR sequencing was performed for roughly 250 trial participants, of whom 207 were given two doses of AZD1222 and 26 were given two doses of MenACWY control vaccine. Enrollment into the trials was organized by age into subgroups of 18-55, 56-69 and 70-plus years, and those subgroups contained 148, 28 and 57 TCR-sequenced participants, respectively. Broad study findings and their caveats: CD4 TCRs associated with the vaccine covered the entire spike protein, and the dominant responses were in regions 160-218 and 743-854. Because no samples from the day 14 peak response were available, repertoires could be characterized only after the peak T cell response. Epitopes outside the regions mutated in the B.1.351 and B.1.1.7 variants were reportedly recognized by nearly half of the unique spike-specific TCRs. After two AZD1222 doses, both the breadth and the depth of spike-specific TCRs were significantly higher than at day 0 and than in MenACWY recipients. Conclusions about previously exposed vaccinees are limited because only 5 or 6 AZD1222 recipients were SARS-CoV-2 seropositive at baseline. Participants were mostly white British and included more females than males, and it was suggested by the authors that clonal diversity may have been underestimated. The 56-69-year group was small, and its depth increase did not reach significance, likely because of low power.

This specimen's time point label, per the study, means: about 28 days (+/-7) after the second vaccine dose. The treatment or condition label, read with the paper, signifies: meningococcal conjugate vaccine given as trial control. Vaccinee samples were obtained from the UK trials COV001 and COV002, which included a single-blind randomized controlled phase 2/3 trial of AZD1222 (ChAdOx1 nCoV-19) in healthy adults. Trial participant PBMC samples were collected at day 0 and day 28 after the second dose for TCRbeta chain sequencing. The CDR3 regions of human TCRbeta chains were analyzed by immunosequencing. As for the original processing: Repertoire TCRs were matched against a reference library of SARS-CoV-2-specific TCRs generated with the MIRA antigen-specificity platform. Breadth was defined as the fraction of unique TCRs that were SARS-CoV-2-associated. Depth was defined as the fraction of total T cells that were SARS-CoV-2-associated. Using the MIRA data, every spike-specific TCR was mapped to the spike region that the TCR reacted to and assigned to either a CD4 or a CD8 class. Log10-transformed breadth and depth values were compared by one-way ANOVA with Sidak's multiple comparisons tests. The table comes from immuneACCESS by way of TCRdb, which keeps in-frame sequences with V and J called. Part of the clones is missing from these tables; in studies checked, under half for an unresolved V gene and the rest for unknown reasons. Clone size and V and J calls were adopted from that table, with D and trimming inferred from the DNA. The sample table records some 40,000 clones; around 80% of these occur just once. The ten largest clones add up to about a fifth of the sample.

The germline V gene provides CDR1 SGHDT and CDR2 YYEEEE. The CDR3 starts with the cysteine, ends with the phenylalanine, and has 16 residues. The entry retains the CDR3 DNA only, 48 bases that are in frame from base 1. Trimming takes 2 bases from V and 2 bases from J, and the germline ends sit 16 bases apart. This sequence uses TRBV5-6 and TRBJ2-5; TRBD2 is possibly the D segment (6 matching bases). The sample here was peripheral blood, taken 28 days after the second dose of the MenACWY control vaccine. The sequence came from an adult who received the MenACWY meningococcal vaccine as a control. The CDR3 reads CASSLPGLAKQETQYF. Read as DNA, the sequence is TGTGCCAGCAGCTTACCGGGACTCGCGAAACAAGAGACCCAGTACTTC.